Below, 25 T cell receptor beta chains from the same sample are listed, as sequenced in a study of T-cell memory formation after mild COVID-19 (dated by TCRdb to the early 2020s). Libraries were constructed by 5' RACE. Sequencing used an Illumina NovaSeq 6000. The public reads were reanalyzed by TCRdb: fastp trimming at Q25, MiXCR alignment, in-frame beta chains only. For every CDR3 protein sequence, its rows merge into one entry that carries the most common genes and DNA. Here the sample has hundreds of thousands of distinct CDR3 sequences; around a sixth occur a single time. 20% to 25% of the sample rests with the top ten. The sequenced material came from PBMCs or a T cell subset sorted from them (not recorded which). The receptors come from a man between 18 and 29 years old who had mild COVID-19 (a few samples of this study predate the infection). The sample titles of this study are shuffled in the database, so cell type and time point are left out; the donor was told from shared clones.

V usage is TRBV10-1 and J usage is TRBJ2-2, with D possibly being TRBD2 (6 bases). Per germline, CDR1 WNHNN and CDR2 SYGVQD (reference sequence). This CDR3 contains 13 residues. V dropped 5 bases and J dropped 7 bases, with 11 bases sitting between them. The CDR3 DNA reads TGCGCCAGCAGTCAGGAGGGGCACGGGGAGCTGTTTTTT. This codes for CASSQEGHGELFF.

For the CDR3, the DNA is TGTGCCAGCAGTCGTAACAGGGGTGGCGGTGAGCAGTTCTTC. Protein sequence: CASSRNRGGGEQFF. The chain carries TRBV11-2 and TRBJ2-1, with TRBD1 matching 7 bases. The germline V gene encodes CDR1 SGHAT and CDR2 FQNNGV. V lost 6 bases, J lost 9 bases, and 11 bases stayed unmatched. The CDR3 is 14 amino acids. The entire variable domain, with the rest obtained from reference TRBV11-2 and TRBJ2-1, is as follows: EAGVAQSPRYKIIEKRQSVAFWCNPISGHATLYWYQQILGQGPKLLIQFQNNGVVDDSQLPKDRFSAERLKGVDSTLKIQPAKLEDSAVYLCASSRNRGGGEQFFGPGTRLTVL.

This clonotype showed up just a few times. This rearrangement joins TRBV20-1 to TRBJ2-7; D ambiguous. CDR3 length: 11 residues. The germline V gene encodes CDR1 DFQATT and CDR2 SNEGSKA (reference sequence). Trimming shortened V by 6 bases and J by 1 base, and 7 bases separated the two germline ends. CDR3 in DNA: TGCAGTGCGGACGGATCCTACGAGCAGTACTTC. Protein sequence: CSADGSYEQYF.

This clonotype was detected a few times. This sequence joins TRBV7-2 and TRBJ2-7, with 8 bases aligning to TRBD2. V was pared by 1 base and J by 4 bases, with 3 bases of the junction left unmatched. Germline loops: CDR1 SGHTA, CDR2 FQGNSA. The CDR3 contains 14 residues. The CDR3 coding sequence is TGTGCCAGCAGCTTAGGTAGCGGGGCGTACGAGCAGTACGTC. This translates into CASSLGSGAYEQYV.

This clonotype was observed a few times. The chain joins TRBV12-3 or TRBV12-4 to TRBJ1-3, with D hard to call. The CDR3 contains 15 residues. V lost 3 bases and J lost 3, with 12 bases in between. As DNA, the CDR3 is TGTGCCAGCAGTTTGTTTCTGGGTGGTGGAAACACCATATATTTT. Protein product: CASSLFLGGGNTIYF.

A few counts support this clonotype. The J gene is TRBJ1-1, the V gene TRBV5-1; a possible D gene is TRBD1 (5 bases). The ends were cut back, 4 bases at V and 3 bases at J, with 10 bases in the middle. This CDR3 is 13 amino acids long. The germline V gene has CDR1 SGHRS and CDR2 YFSETQ. CDR3 coding DNA: TGCGCCAGCAGCACCGGGGGGGACACTGAAGCTTTCTTT. Protein: CASSTGGDTEAFF.

The V gene is TRBV28, the J gene TRBJ1-5; D not resolved. The germline V gene encodes CDR1 MDHEN and CDR2 SYDVKM. The CDR3 runs 15 residues. Deletions cut 0 bases from V and 8 bases from J, with 14 bases between. The chain's CDR3 is CASSLWRAGEKPQHF. CDR3 DNA sequence: TGTGCCAGCAGTTTATGGCGGGCCGGGGAGAAGCCCCAGCATTTT. The full variable domain, rest sourced from reference TRBV28 and TRBJ1-5, is DVKVTQSSRYLVKRTGEKVFLECVQDMDHENMFWYRQDPGLGLRLIYFSYDVKMKEKGDIPEGYSVSREKKERFSLILESASTNQTSMYLCASSLWRAGEKPQHFGDGTRLSIL.

Many counts were recorded for this clonotype. V usage is TRBV4-1 and J usage is TRBJ1-1; D is unclear. CDR3 size: 17 residues. Germline V gene data show CDR1 as MGHRA and CDR2 as YSYEKL. Trimming stripped 0 bases from V and 0 bases from J, with 14 bases between. The CDR3, as DNA: TGCGCCAGCAGCCAAGATCCGAACAGCGATATGAACACTGAAGCTTTCTTT. Encoded protein: CASSQDPNSDMNTEAFF.

This clonotype appeared a few times. This chain links TRBV7-3 with TRBJ2-3, with D possibly TRBD1 on 5 matching bases. Germline assignment: CDR1 SGHTA and CDR2 FQGTGA. This CDR3 is built from 15 residues. V lost 1 base to trimming and J lost 0 bases, with 8 bases between them. Here the CDR3 reads CASSLNAGSTDTQYF. CDR3 DNA: TGTGCCAGCAGCTTAAACGCAGGGAGCACAGATACGCAGTATTTT.

This clonotype was found a few times. The chain carries TRBV28 and TRBJ2-5; 10 bases are shared with TRBD2. The CDR3 extends over 15 amino acids. Germline loops: CDR1 MDHEN, CDR2 SYDVKM. The V and J ends lost 5 bases and 5 bases, in that order; junction bases with no gene match: 8. In DNA, the CDR3 is TGTGCCAGCAGTCCCCGGCTAGCGGGGGTTGAGACCCAGTACTTC. Translation gives CASSPRLAGVETQYF. The variable domain in full, completed from reference TRBV28 and TRBJ2-5, reads DVKVTQSSRYLVKRTGEKVFLECVQDMDHENMFWYRQDPGLGLRLIYFSYDVKMKEKGDIPEGYSVSREKKERFSLILESASTNQTSMYLCASSPRLAGVETQYFGPGTRLLVL.

For this clonotype: Its ends do not fully match the called genes, so a read error is possible. The J gene is TRBJ2-2, the V gene TRBV27, with 8 nucleotides matching TRBD2. This CDR3 is 15 amino acids long. Germline CDR1 is MNHEY and CDR2 is SMNVEV (reference sequence). CDR3 amino acids: CASTRVSAGAGGLFF. CDR3 in DNA: TGTGCCAGCACCAGGGTATCAGCGGGGGCTGGGGGGCTGTTTTTT.

The CDR3: CASTGRGNTEAFF. The CDR3 nucleotides read TGTGCCAGCACCGGACGGGGGAACACTGAAGCTTTCTTT. This chain joins TRBV7-9 and TRBJ1-1, with D unresolved. The CDR3 is 13 residues long. Germline assignment: CDR1 SEHNR and CDR2 FQNEAQ (reference sequence). Deletions cut 7 bases from V and 1 base from J, with 10 bases between.

This clonotype occurred many times. J is TRBJ1-1 and V is TRBV29-1; D ambiguous. The CDR3 loop spans 11 amino acids. The germline CDR1 and CDR2 sequences are SQVTM and ANQGSEA. Trimming removed 3 bases at V and 4 bases at J, with 6 bases between. DNA of the CDR3: TGCAGCGTTGATCGCAGCACTGAAGCTTTCTTT. This encodes CSVDRSTEAFF.

The rearrangement links TRBV5-1 to TRBJ2-1; 7 nucleotides line up with TRBD1. V shed 4 bases, J shed 2 bases, and the junction held 3 bases outside the gene matches. CDR1 and CDR2 (germline): SGHRS, YFSETQ. The CDR3 sequence is 14 residues long. The CDR3 region is CASSKTGTYNEQFF. In DNA form, the CDR3 reads TGCGCCAGCAGCAAGACAGGGACCTACAATGAGCAGTTCTTC. Full variable domain (remainder filled in from reference TRBV5-1 and TRBJ2-1): KAGVTQTPRYLIKTRGQQVTLSCSPISGHRSVSWYQQTPGQGLQFLFEYFSETQRNKGNFPGRFSGRQFSNSRSEMNVSTLELGDSALYLCASSKTGTYNEQFFGPGTRLTVL.

This chain links TRBV18 with TRBJ2-7, with D possibly matching TRBD2 (5 bases). The V gene lost 1 base and the J gene lost 3 bases, with 13 bases spanning the gap. CDR1 and CDR2 (germline): KGHSH, LQKENI. The CDR3 length is 15 residues. The CDR3 DNA reads TGTGCCAGCTCACCACTCGGGGTTAAACTCTACGAGCAGTACTTC. Translation: CASSPLGVKLYEQYF.

The rearrangement joins TRBV29-1 to TRBJ2-3, with D unresolved. Germline V gives CDR1 SQVTM, CDR2 ANQGSEA. V gave up 4 bases and J gave up 4 bases, with 9 bases separating them. CDR3 length: 12 amino acids. The CDR3 here is CSVVLVADTQYF. The CDR3 DNA reads as TGCAGCGTTGTCCTGGTTGCAGATACGCAGTATTTT.

The V and J genes are TRBV5-5 and TRBJ1-6, with a possible D match to TRBD1 (6 bases). From germline, CDR1 is SGHKS and CDR2 YYEKEE (reference sequence). CDR3 length: 16 residues. V lost 0 bases and J lost 3, with 10 bases in between. CDR3 region: CASSLGQGNYNSPLHF. DNA of the CDR3: TGTGCCAGCAGCTTGGGCCAGGGGAACTATAATTCACCCCTCCACTTT.

V and J are TRBV7-3 and TRBJ2-1; a weak D match, TRBD2 (5 bases). V dropped 6 bases and J dropped 9 bases, with 15 bases sitting between them. The CDR3 length is 13 residues. Germline values: CDR1 SGHTA, CDR2 FQGTGA. CDR3 in DNA: TGTGCCAGCAGTAGCACCAGTCGGGGTGAGCAGTTCTTC. It specifies CASSSTSRGEQFF.

This clonotype was counted at least ten times. V and J are TRBV20-1 and TRBJ2-3; D may be TRBD2 (5 bases). V was cut by 3 bases and J by 10 bases, with 14 bases left in between. Germline values: CDR1 DFQATT, CDR2 SNEGSKA (reference sequence). The CDR3 loop spans 12 amino acids. CDR3 nucleotide sequence: TGCAGTGCTAGTAAGGGAGTAAGAGCGCAGTATTTT. Its translation: CSASKGVRAQYF.

This clonotype has a count of ten or more. V gene TRBV12-3 or TRBV12-4 combines with J gene TRBJ2-2; 10 positions agree with TRBD1. The J segment lost 7 bases and the V segment lost 7 bases, leaving 9 bases of the junction unmatched. The CDR3 covers 15 residues. Here the CDR3 DNA reads TGTGCCAGCAACATCTTGACAGGGGGCCACGGGGAGCTGTTTTTT. The encoded protein is CASNILTGGHGELFF.

This clonotype was counted between two and nine times. The rearrangement links TRBV6-6 to TRBJ2-7; D is undetermined. The CDR3 loop spans 10 amino acids. From germline, CDR1 is MNHNY and CDR2 SVGAGI (reference sequence). Deletions cut 2 bases from V and 5 bases from J, with 1 base between. CDR3: CASSYHEQYV. The CDR3 bases are TGTGCCAGCAGTTACCACGAGCAGTACGTC.

This clonotype was picked up a small number of times. The gene calls are TRBV11-2 and TRBJ1-6, with D hard to call. The germline V gene encodes CDR1 SGHAT and CDR2 FQNNGV. This CDR3 spans 15 amino acids. V was clipped by 3 bases and J by 3 bases, with 9 bases between them. The CDR3 DNA reads as TGTGCCAGCAGCTTTGGACGGGGCTATAATTCACCCCTCCACTTT. It specifies CASSFGRGYNSPLHF.

V gene TRBV7-6 combines with J gene TRBJ2-7; 7 bases are shared with TRBD1. CDR1 and CDR2 from the germline V gene are SGHVS and FNYEAQ. The CDR3 has 14 residues. J was trimmed by 5 bases and V by 2 bases; bases with no gene match: 6. For the CDR3, the DNA is TGTGCCAGCAGCTTAATGACAGGGCACCACGAGCAGTACGTC. This translates into CASSLMTGHHEQYV.

The sample holds a few counts of this clonotype. The J gene is TRBJ2-5, the V gene TRBV3-1, with D possibly being TRBD1 (6 bases). CDR3 length equals 14 residues. Trimming removed 9 bases from V and 4 bases from J, with 18 bases in between. The V gene's germline CDR1 is LGHDT and CDR2 YNNKEL (reference sequence). The CDR3 is CASSPGVVVETQYF. The CDR3 DNA reads as TGTGCCAGTTCCCCAGGGGTAGTGGTAGAGACCCAGTACTTC.

The chain has TRBV7-2 and TRBJ1-1; a possible D gene is TRBD1 (5 bases). Trimming left V 2 bases short and J 5 bases short, with 15 bases between. The germline V gene encodes CDR1 SGHTA and CDR2 FQGNSA. CDR3 size: 15 residues. CDR3 DNA: TGTGCCAGCAGCTTAATCGGGGGTGGGTTGACTGAAGCTTTCTTT. Its protein product is CASSLIGGGLTEAFF.